This T cell receptor beta chain was captured in a study of OX40 agonist ivuxolimab in advanced cancers. Patients who had autoimmune disease history or got systemic immunosuppression were left out. Drawing of blood for sampling happened at baseline, at cycle 4 day 1, and at cycle 7 day 1. Trimming left V 6 bases short and J 5 bases short, with 13 bases between. CDR1 MDHEN and CDR2 SYDVKM come from the germline V gene. CDR3 length equals 13 residues. Profiled with immunoSEQ multiplex PCR; TCRdb holds only in-frame clones, not every one. Here the sample spans about 35,000 clones, about four fifths being singletons.

V is TRBV28 and J is TRBJ2-5; D perhaps matches TRBD1 (5 bases). The input for sequencing was CD4+ or CD8+ T cells sorted from blood, taken in a trial of the OX40 agonist ivuxolimab. The TCR originated in an adult with an advanced solid tumor such as melanoma, head and neck, liver or kidney cancer. Here the CDR3 reads CASRRGIGETQYF. The CDR3 bases are TGTGCCAGCAGAAGGGGAATTGGGGAGACCCAGTACTTC. The whole variable domain, remainder taken from reference TRBV28 and TRBJ2-5, is DVKVTQSSRYLVKRTGEKVFLECVQDMDHENMFWYRQDPGLGLRLIYFSYDVKMKEKGDIPEGYSVSREKKERFSLILESASTNQTSMYLCASRRGIGETQYFGPGTRLLVL.